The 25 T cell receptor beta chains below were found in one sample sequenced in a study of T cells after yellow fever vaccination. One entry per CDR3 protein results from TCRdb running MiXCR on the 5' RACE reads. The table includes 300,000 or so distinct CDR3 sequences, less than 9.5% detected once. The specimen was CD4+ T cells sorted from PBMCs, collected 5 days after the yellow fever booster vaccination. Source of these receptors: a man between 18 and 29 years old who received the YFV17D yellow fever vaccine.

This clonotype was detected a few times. CDR3 amino acids: CASSQWFYEQYV. In DNA, the CDR3 is TGTGCCAGCAGCCAGTGGTTTTACGAGCAGTACGTC. This chain links TRBV6-2 or TRBV6-3 with TRBJ2-7; no clear D. V lost 6 bases, J lost 4 bases, and 10 bases lay in between. CDR3 length: 12 amino acids. Germline assignment: CDR1 MNHEY and CDR2 SVGEGT.

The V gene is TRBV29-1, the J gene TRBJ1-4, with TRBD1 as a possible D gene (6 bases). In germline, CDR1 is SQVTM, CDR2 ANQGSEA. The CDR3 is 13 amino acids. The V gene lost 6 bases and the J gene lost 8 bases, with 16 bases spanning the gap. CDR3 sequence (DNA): TGCAGCGTAGCGGTCAACAGGGAGGAAAAACTGTTTTTT. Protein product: CSVAVNREEKLFF.

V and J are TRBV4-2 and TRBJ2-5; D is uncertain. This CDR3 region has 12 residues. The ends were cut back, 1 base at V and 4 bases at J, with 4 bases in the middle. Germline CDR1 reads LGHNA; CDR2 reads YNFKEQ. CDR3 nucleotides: TGTGCCAGCAGCCAAGGTATAGAGACCCAGTACTTC. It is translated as CASSQGIETQYF.

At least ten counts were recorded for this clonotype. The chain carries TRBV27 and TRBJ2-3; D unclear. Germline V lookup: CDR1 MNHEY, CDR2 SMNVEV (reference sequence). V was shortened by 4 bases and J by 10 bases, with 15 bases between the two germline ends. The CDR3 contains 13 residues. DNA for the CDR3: TGTGCCAGCAGTTATATGACGGTTGGTGCGCAGTATTTT. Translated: CASSYMTVGAQYF.

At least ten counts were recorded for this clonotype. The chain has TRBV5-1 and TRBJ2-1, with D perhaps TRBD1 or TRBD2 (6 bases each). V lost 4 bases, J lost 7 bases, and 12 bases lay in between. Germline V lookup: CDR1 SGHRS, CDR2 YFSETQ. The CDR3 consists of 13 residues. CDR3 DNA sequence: TGCGCCAGCAGCCTGGGGGGCCGAAATGAGCAGTTCTTC. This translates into CASSLGGRNEQFF. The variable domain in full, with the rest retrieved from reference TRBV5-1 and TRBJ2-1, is KAGVTQTPRYLIKTRGQQVTLSCSPISGHRSVSWYQQTPGQGLQFLFEYFSETQRNKGNFPGRFSGRQFSNSRSEMNVSTLELGDSALYLCASSLGGRNEQFFGPGTRLTVL.

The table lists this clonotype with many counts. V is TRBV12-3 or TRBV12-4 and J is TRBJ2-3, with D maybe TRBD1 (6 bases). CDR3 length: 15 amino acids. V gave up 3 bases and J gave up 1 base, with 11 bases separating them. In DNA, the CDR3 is TGTGCCAGCAGTTTTTCTACAGGGCGCACAGATACGCAGTATTTT. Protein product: CASSFSTGRTDTQYF.

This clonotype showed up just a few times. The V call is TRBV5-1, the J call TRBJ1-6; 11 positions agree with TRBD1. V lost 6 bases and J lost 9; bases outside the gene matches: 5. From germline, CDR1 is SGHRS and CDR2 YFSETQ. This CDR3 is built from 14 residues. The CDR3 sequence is CASNTGTGGSPLHF. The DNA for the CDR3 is TGCGCCAGCAACACCGGGACAGGGGGTTCACCCCTCCACTTT.

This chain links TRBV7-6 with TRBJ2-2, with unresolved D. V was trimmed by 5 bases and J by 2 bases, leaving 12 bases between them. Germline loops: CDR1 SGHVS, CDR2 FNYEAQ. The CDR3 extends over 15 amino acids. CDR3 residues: CASSGPDHNTGELFF. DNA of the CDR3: TGTGCCAGCAGCGGGCCGGACCATAACACCGGGGAGCTGTTTTTT.

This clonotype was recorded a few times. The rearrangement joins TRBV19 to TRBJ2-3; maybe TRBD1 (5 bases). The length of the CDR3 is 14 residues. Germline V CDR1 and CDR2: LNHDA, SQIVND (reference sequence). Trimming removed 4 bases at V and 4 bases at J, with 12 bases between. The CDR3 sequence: CASSTGYSPDTQYF. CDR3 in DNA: TGTGCCAGTAGTACAGGGTACTCCCCAGATACGCAGTATTTT.

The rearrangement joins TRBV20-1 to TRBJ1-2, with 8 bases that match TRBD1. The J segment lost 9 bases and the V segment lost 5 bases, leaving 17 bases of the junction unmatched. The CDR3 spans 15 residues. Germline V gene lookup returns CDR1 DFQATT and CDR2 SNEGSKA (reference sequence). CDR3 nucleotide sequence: TGCAGTGCTCGGGACAGGATGTATTCGTCTTTGAGCTACACCTTC. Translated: CSARDRMYSSLSYTF.

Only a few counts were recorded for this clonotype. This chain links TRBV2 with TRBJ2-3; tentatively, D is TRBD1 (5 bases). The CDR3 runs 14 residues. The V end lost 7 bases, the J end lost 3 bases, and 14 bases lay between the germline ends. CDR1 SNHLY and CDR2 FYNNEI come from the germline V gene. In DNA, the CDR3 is TGTGCCAGCACTGACCGCCAGGGAACAGATACGCAGTATTTT. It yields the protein CASTDRQGTDTQYF. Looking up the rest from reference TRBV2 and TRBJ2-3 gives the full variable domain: EPEVTQTPSHQVTQMGQEVILRCVPISNHLYFYWYRQILGQKVEFLVSFYNNEISEKSEIFDDQFSVERPDGSNFTLKIRSTKLEDSAMYFCASTDRQGTDTQYFGPGTRLTVL.

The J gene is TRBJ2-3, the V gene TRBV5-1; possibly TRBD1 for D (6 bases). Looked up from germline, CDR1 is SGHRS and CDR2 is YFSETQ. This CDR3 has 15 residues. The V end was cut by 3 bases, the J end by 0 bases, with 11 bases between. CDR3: CASSSGQWSTDTQYF. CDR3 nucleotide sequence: TGCGCCAGCAGCTCAGGACAGTGGAGCACAGATACGCAGTATTTT.

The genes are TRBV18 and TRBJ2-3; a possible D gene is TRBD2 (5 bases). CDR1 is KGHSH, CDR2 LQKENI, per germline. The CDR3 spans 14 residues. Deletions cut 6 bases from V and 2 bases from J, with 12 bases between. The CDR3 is CASSAGTNTDTQYF. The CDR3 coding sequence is TGTGCCAGCTCTGCGGGCACGAACACAGATACGCAGTATTTT.

CDR3 protein: CSVGDRGEYF. In DNA form, the CDR3 reads TGCAGCGTGGGGGACAGGGGGGAGTACTTC. The chain is built from TRBV29-1 and TRBJ2-7; 11 bases align to TRBD1. The CDR3 has 10 amino acids. Looked up from germline, CDR1 is SQVTM and CDR2 is ANQGSEA. V was clipped by 6 bases and J by 11 bases; unmatched bases: 3.

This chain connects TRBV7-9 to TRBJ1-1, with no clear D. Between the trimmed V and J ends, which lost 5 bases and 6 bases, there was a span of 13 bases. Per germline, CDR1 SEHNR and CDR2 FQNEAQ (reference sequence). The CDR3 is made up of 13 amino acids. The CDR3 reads CASSLDTKAEAFF. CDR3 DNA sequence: TGTGCCAGCAGCCTCGACACTAAGGCTGAAGCTTTCTTT.

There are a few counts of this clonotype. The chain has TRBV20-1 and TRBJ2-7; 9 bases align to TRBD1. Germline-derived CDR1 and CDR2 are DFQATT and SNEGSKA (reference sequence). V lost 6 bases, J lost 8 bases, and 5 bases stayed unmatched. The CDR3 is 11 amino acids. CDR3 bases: TGCAGTGCCCTAGACAGGGGGAAGCAGTACTTC. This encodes CSALDRGKQYF.

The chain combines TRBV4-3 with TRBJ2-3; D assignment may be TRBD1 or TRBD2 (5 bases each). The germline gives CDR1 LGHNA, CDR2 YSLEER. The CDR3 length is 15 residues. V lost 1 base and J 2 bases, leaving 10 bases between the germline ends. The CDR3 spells CASSQGRDLTDTQYF. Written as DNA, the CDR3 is TGCGCCAGCAGCCAAGGTCGGGACCTCACAGATACGCAGTATTTT.

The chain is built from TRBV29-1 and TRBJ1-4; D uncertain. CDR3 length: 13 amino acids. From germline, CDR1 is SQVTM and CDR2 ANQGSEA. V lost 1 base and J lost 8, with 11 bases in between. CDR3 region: CSVEVQPGEKLFF. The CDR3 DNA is TGCAGCGTTGAAGTTCAACCGGGGGAAAAACTGTTTTTT.

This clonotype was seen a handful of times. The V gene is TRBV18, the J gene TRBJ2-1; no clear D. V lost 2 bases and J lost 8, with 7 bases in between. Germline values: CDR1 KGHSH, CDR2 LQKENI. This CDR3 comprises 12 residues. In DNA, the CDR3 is TGTGCCAGCTCACCAGGGGTCGATGAGCAGTTCTTC. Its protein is CASSPGVDEQFF. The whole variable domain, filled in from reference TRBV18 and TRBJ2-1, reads NAGVMQNPRHLVRRRGQEARLRCSPMKGHSHVYWYRQLPEEGLKFMVYLQKENIIDESGMPKERFSAEFPKEGPSILRIQQVVRGDSAAYFCASSPGVDEQFFGPGTRLTVL.

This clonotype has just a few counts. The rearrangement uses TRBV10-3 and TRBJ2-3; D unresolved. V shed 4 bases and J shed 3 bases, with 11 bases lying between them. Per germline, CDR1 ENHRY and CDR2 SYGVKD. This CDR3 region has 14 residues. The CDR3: CAISVTISTDTQYF. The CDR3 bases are TGTGCCATCAGTGTGACCATCTCTACAGATACGCAGTATTTT.

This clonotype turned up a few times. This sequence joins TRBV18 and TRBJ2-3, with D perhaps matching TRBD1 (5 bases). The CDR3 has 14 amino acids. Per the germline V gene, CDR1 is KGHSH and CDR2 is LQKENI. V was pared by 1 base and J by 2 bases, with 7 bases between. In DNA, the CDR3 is TGTGCCAGCTCACCACTCAGGGCCACAGATACGCAGTATTTT. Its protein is CASSPLRATDTQYF.

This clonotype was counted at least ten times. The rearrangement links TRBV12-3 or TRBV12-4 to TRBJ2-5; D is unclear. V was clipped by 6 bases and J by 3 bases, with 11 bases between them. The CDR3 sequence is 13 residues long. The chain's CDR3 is CASSRLGEETQYF. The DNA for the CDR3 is TGTGCCAGCAGCCGACTGGGCGAAGAGACCCAGTACTTC.

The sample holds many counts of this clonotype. The chain's CDR3 is CASSLAEAAHSPDTQYF. The DNA for the CDR3 is TGTGCCAGCAGCTTAGCAGAGGCCGCCCACAGCCCAGATACGCAGTATTTT. The rearrangement uses TRBV7-9 and TRBJ2-3, with no clear D. From germline, CDR1 is SEHNR and CDR2 FQNEAQ (reference sequence). The CDR3 totals 17 residues. V was pared by 0 bases and J by 4 bases, with 17 bases between.

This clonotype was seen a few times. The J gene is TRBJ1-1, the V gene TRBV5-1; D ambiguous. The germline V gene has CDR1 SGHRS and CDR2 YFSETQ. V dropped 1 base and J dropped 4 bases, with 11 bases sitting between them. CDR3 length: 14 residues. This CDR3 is CASSLREWGTEAFF. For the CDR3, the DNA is TGCGCCAGCAGCTTGCGGGAGTGGGGCACTGAAGCTTTCTTT.

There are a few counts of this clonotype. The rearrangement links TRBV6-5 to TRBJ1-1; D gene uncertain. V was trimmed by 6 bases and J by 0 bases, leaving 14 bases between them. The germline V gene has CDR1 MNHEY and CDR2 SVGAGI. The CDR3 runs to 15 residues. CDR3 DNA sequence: TGTGCCAGCAGGGACGGTTGGGGTATGAACACTGAAGCTTTCTTT. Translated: CASRDGWGMNTEAFF.